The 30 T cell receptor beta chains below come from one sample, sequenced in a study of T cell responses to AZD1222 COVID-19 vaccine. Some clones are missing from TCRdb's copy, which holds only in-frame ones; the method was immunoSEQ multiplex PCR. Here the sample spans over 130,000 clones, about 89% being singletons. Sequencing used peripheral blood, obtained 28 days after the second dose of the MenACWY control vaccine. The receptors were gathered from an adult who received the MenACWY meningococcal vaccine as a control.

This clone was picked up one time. CDR3 DNA: TGTGCCAGCGGGATAGGAGGTGGGAATGAGCAGTTCTTC. This translates into CASGIGGGNEQFF. The rearrangement uses TRBV28 and TRBJ2-1; D is perhaps TRBD2 (5 bases). This CDR3 is built from 13 residues. Trimming pared 8 bases from V and 7 bases from J, leaving 15 bases between. The germline V gene encodes CDR1 MDHEN and CDR2 SYDVKM. Based on the CDR3 plus reference TRBV28 and TRBJ2-1, the full variable domain is DVKVTQSSRYLVKRTGEKVFLECVQDMDHENMFWYRQDPGLGLRLIYFSYDVKMKEKGDIPEGYSVSREKKERFSLILESASTNQTSMYLCASGIGGGNEQFFGPGTRLTVL.

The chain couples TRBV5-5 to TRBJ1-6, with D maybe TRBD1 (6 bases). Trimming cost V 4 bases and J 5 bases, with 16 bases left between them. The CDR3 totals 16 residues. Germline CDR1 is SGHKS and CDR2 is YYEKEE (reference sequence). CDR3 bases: TGTGCCAGCAGCGCAACAGGGAAGGGCGATAATTCACCCCTCCACTTT. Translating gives CASSATGKGDNSPLHF.

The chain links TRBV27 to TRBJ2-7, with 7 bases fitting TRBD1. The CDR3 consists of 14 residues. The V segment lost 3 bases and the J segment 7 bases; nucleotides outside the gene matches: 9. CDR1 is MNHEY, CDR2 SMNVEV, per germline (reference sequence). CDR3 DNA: TGTGCCAGCAGTTTCCTGGACAGGTCCAGGGAGCAGTACTTC. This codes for CASSFLDRSREQYF.

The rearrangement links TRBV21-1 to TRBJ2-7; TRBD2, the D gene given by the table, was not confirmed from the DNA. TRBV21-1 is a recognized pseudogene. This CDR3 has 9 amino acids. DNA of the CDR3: TGTGCCAGCAGTATCGAGCAGTACTTC. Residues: CASSIEQYF.

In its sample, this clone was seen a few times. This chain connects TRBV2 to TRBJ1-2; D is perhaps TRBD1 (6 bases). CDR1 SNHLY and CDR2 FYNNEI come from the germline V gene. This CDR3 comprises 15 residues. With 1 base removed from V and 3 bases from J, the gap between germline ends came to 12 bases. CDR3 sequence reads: CASSEGTEVDYGYTF. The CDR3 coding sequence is TGTGCCAGCAGTGAAGGGACAGAGGTAGACTATGGCTACACCTTC.

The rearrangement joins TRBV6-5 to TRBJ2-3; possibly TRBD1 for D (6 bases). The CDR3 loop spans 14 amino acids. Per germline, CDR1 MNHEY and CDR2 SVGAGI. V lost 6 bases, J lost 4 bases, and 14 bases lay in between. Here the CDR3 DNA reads TGTGCCAGCAGCCGACAGGACGCGGCAGATACGCAGTATTTT. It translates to CASSRQDAADTQYF.

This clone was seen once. The CDR3: CASSKEAGNTEAFF. The CDR3 coding sequence is TGTGCCAGCAGCAAGGAAGCAGGGAACACTGAAGCTTTCTTT. The rearrangement links TRBV5-4 to TRBJ1-1; D uncertain. Trimming removed 4 bases from V and 1 base from J, with 11 bases in between. Germline V gene sequence: CDR1 SGHNT, CDR2 YYREEE (reference sequence). CDR3 length equals 14 residues.

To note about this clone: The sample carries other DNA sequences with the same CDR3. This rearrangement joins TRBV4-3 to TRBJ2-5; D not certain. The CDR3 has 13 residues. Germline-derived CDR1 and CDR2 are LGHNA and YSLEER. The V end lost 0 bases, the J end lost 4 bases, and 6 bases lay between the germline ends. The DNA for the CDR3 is TGCGCCAGCAGCCAAGATCACGGAGAGACCCAGTACTTC. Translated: CASSQDHGETQYF.

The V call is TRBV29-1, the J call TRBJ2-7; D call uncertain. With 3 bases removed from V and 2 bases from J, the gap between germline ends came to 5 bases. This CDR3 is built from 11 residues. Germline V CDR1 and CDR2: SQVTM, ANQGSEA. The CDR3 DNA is TGCAGCGTTGAGTCTGCCTACGAGCAGTACTTC. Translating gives CSVESAYEQYF.

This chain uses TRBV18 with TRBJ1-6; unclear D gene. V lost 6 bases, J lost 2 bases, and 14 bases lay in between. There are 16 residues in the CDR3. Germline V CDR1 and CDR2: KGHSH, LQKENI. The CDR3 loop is CASSNGDPAYNSPLHF. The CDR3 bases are TGTGCCAGCTCCAACGGAGACCCGGCCTATAATTCACCCCTCCACTTT.

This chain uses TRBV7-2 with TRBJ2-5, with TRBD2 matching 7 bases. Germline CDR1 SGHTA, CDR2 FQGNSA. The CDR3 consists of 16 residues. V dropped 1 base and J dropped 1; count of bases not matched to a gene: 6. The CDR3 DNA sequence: TGTGCCAGCAGCTTAGTAGCTAGCGGAGGCCAAGAGACCCAGTACTTC. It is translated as CASSLVASGGQETQYF. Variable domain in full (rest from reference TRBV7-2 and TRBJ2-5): GAGVSQSPSNKVTEKGKDVELRCDPISGHTALYWYRQSLGQGLEFLIYFQGNSAPDKSGLPSDRFSAERTGGSVSTLTIQRTQQEDSAVYLCASSLVASGGQETQYFGPGTRLLVL.

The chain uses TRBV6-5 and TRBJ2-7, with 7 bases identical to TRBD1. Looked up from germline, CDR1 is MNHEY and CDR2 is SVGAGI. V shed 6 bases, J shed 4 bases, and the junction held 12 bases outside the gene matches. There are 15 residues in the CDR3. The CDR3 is CASRPGQVHGYEQYF. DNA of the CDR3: TGTGCCAGCAGACCCGGACAGGTACATGGTTACGAGCAGTACTTC.

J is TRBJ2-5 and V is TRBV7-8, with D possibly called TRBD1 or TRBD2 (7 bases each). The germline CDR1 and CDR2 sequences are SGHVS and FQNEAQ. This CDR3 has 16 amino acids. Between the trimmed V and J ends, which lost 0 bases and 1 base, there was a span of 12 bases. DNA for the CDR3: TGTGCCAGCAGCTTAGCCCTCAGGGGGGGCCAAGAGACCCAGTACTTC. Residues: CASSLALRGGQETQYF.

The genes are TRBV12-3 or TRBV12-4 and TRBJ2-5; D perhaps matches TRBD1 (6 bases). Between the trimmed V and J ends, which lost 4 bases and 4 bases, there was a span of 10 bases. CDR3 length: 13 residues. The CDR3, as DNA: TGTGCCAGCAGTTCGGACAGTCTAGAGACCCAGTACTTC. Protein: CASSSDSLETQYF.

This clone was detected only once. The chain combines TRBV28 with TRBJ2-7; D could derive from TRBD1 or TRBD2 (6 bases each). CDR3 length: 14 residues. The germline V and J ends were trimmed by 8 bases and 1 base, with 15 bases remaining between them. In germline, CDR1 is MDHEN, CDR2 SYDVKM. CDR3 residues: CASGGGIGSYEQYF. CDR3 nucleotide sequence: TGTGCCAGCGGGGGCGGGATCGGGTCCTACGAGCAGTACTTC.

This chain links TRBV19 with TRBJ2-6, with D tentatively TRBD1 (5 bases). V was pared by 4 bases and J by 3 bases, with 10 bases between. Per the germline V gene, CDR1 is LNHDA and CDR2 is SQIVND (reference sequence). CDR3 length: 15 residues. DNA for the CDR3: TGTGCCAGTAGTAGGACATTCGGTGGGGCCAACGTCCTGACTTTC. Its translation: CASSRTFGGANVLTF.

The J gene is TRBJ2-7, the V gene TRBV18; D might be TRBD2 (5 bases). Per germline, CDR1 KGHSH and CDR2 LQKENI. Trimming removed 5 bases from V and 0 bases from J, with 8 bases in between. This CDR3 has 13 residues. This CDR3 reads CASSRTDSYEQYF. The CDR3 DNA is TGTGCCAGCTCAAGGACTGACTCCTACGAGCAGTACTTC.

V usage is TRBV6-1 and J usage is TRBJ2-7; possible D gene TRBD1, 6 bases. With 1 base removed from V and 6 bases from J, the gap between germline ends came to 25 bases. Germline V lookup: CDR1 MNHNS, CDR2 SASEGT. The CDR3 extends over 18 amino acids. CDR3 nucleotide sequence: TGTGCCAGCAGTGAAGGTTGGGGACGGACAGAGGCCCTAGGCGAGCAGTACTTC. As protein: CASSEGWGRTEALGEQYF.

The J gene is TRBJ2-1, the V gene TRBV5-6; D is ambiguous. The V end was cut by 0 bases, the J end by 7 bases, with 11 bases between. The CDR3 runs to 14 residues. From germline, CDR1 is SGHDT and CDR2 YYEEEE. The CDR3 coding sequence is TGTGCCAGCAGCTTGGCTGCGCCAGTGAATGAGCAGTTCTTC. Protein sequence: CASSLAAPVNEQFF.

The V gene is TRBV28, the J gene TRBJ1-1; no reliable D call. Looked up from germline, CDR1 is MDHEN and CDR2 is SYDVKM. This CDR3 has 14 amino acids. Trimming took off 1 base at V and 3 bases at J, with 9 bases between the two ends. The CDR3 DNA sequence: TGTGCCAGCAGTTTATCTTGGGCCTACACTGAAGCTTTCTTT. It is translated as CASSLSWAYTEAFF.

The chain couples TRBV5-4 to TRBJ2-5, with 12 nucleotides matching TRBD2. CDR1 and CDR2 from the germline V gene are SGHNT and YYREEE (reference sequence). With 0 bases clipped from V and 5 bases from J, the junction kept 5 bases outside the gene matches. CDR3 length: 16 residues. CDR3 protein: CASSLGLAGGQETQYF. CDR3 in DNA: TGTGCCAGCAGCTTGGGTCTAGCGGGGGGGCAGGAGACCCAGTACTTC.

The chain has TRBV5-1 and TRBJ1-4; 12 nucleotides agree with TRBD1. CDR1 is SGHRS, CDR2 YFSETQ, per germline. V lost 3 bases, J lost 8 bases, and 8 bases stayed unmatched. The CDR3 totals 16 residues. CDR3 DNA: TGCGCCAGCAGCTCGGGGGCCGGGACAGGGGGCGAAAAACTGTTTTTT. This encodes CASSSGAGTGGEKLFF. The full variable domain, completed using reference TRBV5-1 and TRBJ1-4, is KAGVTQTPRYLIKTRGQQVTLSCSPISGHRSVSWYQQTPGQGLQFLFEYFSETQRNKGNFPGRFSGRQFSNSRSEMNVSTLELGDSALYLCASSSGAGTGGEKLFFGSGTQLSVL.

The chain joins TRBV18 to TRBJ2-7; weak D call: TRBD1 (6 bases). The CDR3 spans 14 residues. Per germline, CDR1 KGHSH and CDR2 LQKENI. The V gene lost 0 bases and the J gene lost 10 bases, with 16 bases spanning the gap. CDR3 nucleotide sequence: TGTGCCAGCTCACCACCGTCCCAAAGACAGGCTCAGTACTTC. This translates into CASSPPSQRQAQYF.

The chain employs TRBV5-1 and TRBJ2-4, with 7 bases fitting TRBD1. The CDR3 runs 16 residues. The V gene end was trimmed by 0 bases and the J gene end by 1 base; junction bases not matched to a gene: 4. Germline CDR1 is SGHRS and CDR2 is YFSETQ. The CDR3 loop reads CASSLGQGVAKNIQYF. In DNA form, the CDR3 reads TGCGCCAGCAGCTTGGGGCAGGGGGTGGCCAAAAACATTCAGTACTTC.

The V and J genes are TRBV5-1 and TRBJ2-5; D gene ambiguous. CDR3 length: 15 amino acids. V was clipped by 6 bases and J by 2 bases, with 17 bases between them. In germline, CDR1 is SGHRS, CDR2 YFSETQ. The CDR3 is CASTITTVRQETQYF. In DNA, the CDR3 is TGCGCCAGCACCATTACAACAGTGAGACAAGAGACCCAGTACTTC. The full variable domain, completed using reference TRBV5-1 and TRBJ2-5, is KAGVTQTPRYLIKTRGQQVTLSCSPISGHRSVSWYQQTPGQGLQFLFEYFSETQRNKGNFPGRFSGRQFSNSRSEMNVSTLELGDSALYLCASTITTVRQETQYFGPGTRLLVL.

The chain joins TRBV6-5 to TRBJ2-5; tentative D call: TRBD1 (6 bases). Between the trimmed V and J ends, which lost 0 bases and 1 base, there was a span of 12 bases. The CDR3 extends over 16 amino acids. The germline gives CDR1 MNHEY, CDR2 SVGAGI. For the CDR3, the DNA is TGTGCCAGCAGTTACTCGACAGGCAGCGTCCAAGAGACCCAGTACTTC. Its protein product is CASSYSTGSVQETQYF.

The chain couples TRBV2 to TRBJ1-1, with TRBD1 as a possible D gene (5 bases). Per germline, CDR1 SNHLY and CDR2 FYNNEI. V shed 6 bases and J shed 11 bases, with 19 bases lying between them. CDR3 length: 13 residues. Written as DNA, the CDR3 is TGTGCCAGCAGAGGGACCGGGACCCTTGGGGCTTTCTTT. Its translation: CASRGTGTLGAFF. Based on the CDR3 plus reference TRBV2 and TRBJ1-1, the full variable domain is EPEVTQTPSHQVTQMGQEVILRCVPISNHLYFYWYRQILGQKVEFLVSFYNNEISEKSEIFDDQFSVERPDGSNFTLKIRSTKLEDSAMYFCASRGTGTLGAFFGQGTRLTVV.

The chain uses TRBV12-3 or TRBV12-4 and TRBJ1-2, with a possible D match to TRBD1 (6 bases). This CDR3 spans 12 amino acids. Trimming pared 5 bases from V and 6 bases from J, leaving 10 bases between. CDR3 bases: TGTGCCAGCAGTGGACAGCGAAATGGCTACACCTTC. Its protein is CASSGQRNGYTF.

CDR3 amino acids: CASRTQSHSYEQYF. CDR3 in DNA: TGTGCCAGCCGGACTCAGTCCCACTCCTACGAGCAGTACTTC. The chain uses TRBV2 and TRBJ2-7, with TRBD2 as a possible D gene (5 bases). The length of the CDR3 is 14 residues. Trimming shortened V by 8 bases and J by 0 bases, and 14 bases separated the two germline ends. Germline values: CDR1 SNHLY, CDR2 FYNNEI.

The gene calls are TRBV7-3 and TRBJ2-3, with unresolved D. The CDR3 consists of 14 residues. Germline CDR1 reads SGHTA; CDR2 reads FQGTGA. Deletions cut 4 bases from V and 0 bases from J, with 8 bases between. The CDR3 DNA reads TGTGCCAGCAGCTCACAAGGGAGCACAGATACGCAGTATTTT. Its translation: CASSSQGSTDTQYF.